The rows below give T cell receptor beta chains drawn from one sample of a study of beta chain features in type 1 diabetes. The table came from immunoSEQ multiplex PCR; TCRdb's copy has only in-frame clones and leaves some out. The table has 300,000 to 400,000 clones, around 9.3% seen once. The sample comprised central memory CD4+ T cells from blood. These receptors originate from a man aged 30 to 39 with type 1 diabetes. The CDR3 runs from the conserved cysteine through the conserved F or W. The order of the fields is J gene, clone size, V gene, D gene, CDR3 protein, CDR3 DNA. The D gene is left open where the match is weak. Only part of the rows carry a size: once, few, many, or a class if the clone is expanded.

j_gene: TRBJ2-3; abundance: -; v_gene: TRBV5-6; d_gene: TRBD1; CDR3aa: CASSFGQGDTDTQYF; CDR3nt: TGTGCCAGCAGCTTCGGTCAGGGGGACACAGATACGCAGTATTTT
j_gene: TRBJ1-2; abundance: -; v_gene: TRBV4-1; d_gene: -; CDR3aa: CASSQSSGIQDPRNYGYTF; CDR3nt: TGCGCCAGCAGCCAGTCGTCAGGGATCCAGGACCCACGGAACTATGGCTACACCTTC
j_gene: TRBJ2-7; abundance: few; v_gene: TRBV29-1; d_gene: TRBD1; CDR3aa: CSVEKGTASYEQYF; CDR3nt: TGCAGCGTTGAAAAGGGGACAGCCTCCTACGAGCAGTACTTC
j_gene: TRBJ2-7; abundance: few; v_gene: TRBV7-8; d_gene: -; CDR3aa: CASSLASGTYEQYF; CDR3nt: TGTGCCAGCAGCTTAGCGTCAGGGACCTACGAGCAGTACTTC
j_gene: TRBJ1-2; abundance: few; v_gene: TRBV7-9; d_gene: -; CDR3aa: CASSLAAGLNYGYTF; CDR3nt: TGTGCCAGCAGCTTAGCGGCGGGTCTAAACTATGGCTACACCTTC
j_gene: TRBJ1-6; abundance: few; v_gene: TRBV9; d_gene: -; CDR3aa: CASSASDSPLHF; CDR3nt: TGTGCCAGCAGCGCGTCAGATTCACCCCTCCACTTT
j_gene: TRBJ1-6; abundance: many; v_gene: TRBV25-1; d_gene: -; CDR3aa: CASSSNAGEGSPLHF; CDR3nt: TGTGCCAGCAGTTCGAACGCGGGGGAGGGTTCACCCCTCCACTTT
j_gene: TRBJ2-5; abundance: -; v_gene: TRBV6-5; d_gene: TRBD2; CDR3aa: CASRRGTSEETQYF; CDR3nt: TGTGCCAGCAGACGGGGGACTAGCGAAGAGACCCAGTACTTC
j_gene: TRBJ2-3; abundance: few; v_gene: TRBV7-9; d_gene: -; CDR3aa: CASSTGDWGTDTQYF; CDR3nt: TGTGCCAGCAGTACCGGGGATTGGGGCACAGATACGCAGTATTTT
j_gene: TRBJ1-5; abundance: few; v_gene: TRBV6-6; d_gene: -; CDR3aa: CASSLVGSNQPQHF; CDR3nt: TGTGCCAGCAGTCTTGTGGGGTCCAATCAGCCCCAGCATTTT
j_gene: TRBJ1-2; abundance: many; v_gene: TRBV10-1; d_gene: -; CDR3aa: CASSRDSNYGYTF; CDR3nt: TGCGCCAGCAGTAGAGACTCTAACTATGGCTACACCTTC
j_gene: TRBJ1-6; abundance: few; v_gene: TRBV6-6; d_gene: TRBD1; CDR3aa: CASSIRQGGSPLHF; CDR3nt: TGTGCCAGCAGTATTAGACAGGGGGGGTCACCCCTCCACTTT
j_gene: TRBJ1-2; abundance: -; v_gene: TRBV28; d_gene: TRBD1; CDR3aa: CASSPRTGTGKGGYTF; CDR3nt: TGTGCCAGCAGTCCGCGAACTGGGACAGGCAAAGGAGGCTACACCTTC
j_gene: TRBJ2-3; abundance: few; v_gene: TRBV29-1; d_gene: TRBD2; CDR3aa: CSAERGTADTQYF; CDR3nt: TGCAGCGCTGAGCGGGGTACGGCAGATACGCAGTATTTT
j_gene: TRBJ2-5; abundance: few; v_gene: TRBV5-1; d_gene: TRBD2; CDR3aa: CASSFTGGEETQYF; CDR3nt: TGCGCCAGCAGCTTCACCGGGGGGGAAGAGACCCAGTACTTC
j_gene: TRBJ2-3; abundance: few; v_gene: TRBV13; d_gene: -; CDR3aa: CASSSHVRASTDTQYF; CDR3nt: TGTGCCAGCAGCTCTCACGTCAGGGCTAGCACAGATACGCAGTATTTT
j_gene: TRBJ2-2; abundance: few; v_gene: TRBV5-6; d_gene: TRBD2; CDR3aa: CASSPFLTSGAANTGELFF; CDR3nt: TGTGCCAGCAGCCCTTTCCTCACTAGCGGGGCCGCGAACACCGGGGAGCTGTTTTTT
j_gene: TRBJ2-4; abundance: -; v_gene: TRBV29-1; d_gene: -; CDR3aa: CSVEDGGRNIQYF; CDR3nt: TGCAGCGTTGAAGACGGGGGCAGGAACATTCAGTACTTC
j_gene: TRBJ2-2; abundance: once; v_gene: TRBV6-5; d_gene: TRBD2; CDR3aa: CASRQAGGYGELFF; CDR3nt: TGTGCCAGCAGACAAGCGGGGGGGTACGGGGAGCTGTTTTTT
j_gene: TRBJ2-7; abundance: -; v_gene: TRBV28; d_gene: TRBD1; CDR3aa: CASAGTATSYEQYF; CDR3nt: TGTGCCAGCGCCGGGACAGCAACGTCCTACGAGCAGTACTTC
j_gene: TRBJ2-1; abundance: -; v_gene: TRBV5-1; d_gene: TRBD2; CDR3aa: CASRPLAGGPSEQFF; CDR3nt: TGCGCCAGCAGGCCCCTAGCGGGGGGGCCCTCGGAGCAGTTCTTC
j_gene: TRBJ1-5; abundance: few; v_gene: TRBV4-3; d_gene: TRBD1; CDR3aa: CASSQDRTGRQPQHF; CDR3nt: TGCGCCAGCAGCCAAGATCGGACAGGTCGTCAGCCCCAGCATTTT
j_gene: TRBJ2-5; abundance: -; v_gene: TRBV2; d_gene: TRBD1; CDR3aa: CASRSRDRPQETQYF; CDR3nt: TGTGCCAGCAGGAGCCGGGACAGGCCCCAAGAGACCCAGTACTTC
j_gene: TRBJ1-1; abundance: -; v_gene: TRBV5-1; d_gene: -; CDR3aa: CASSLTVNTEAFF; CDR3nt: TGCGCCAGCAGCTTAACAGTGAACACTGAAGCTTTCTTT
j_gene: TRBJ1-4; abundance: few; v_gene: TRBV15; d_gene: TRBD1; CDR3aa: CATSRDGQGAGEKLFF; CDR3nt: TGTGCCACCAGCAGAGATGGTCAGGGGGCGGGTGAAAAACTGTTTTTT
j_gene: TRBJ1-2; abundance: few; v_gene: TRBV28; d_gene: TRBD1; CDR3aa: CASSSTRTGGGYTF; CDR3nt: TGTGCCAGCAGTTCGACTAGGACAGGGGGAGGCTACACCTTC
j_gene: TRBJ1-6; abundance: few; v_gene: TRBV7-6; d_gene: -; CDR3aa: CASSLRQYGSPLHF; CDR3nt: TGTGCCAGCAGCCTGAGACAGTATGGTTCACCCCTCCACTTT
j_gene: TRBJ2-3; abundance: -; v_gene: TRBV30; d_gene: -; CDR3aa: CAWSAGQSTDTQYF; CDR3nt: TGTGCCTGGAGCGCCGGCCAGAGCACAGATACGCAGTATTTT
j_gene: TRBJ1-5; abundance: few; v_gene: TRBV6-1; d_gene: -; CDR3aa: CASSWAENQPQHF; CDR3nt: TGTGCCAGCAGTTGGGCGGAAAATCAGCCCCAGCATTTT
j_gene: TRBJ2-3; abundance: few; v_gene: TRBV7-9; d_gene: -; CDR3aa: CASSFQGTDTQYF; CDR3nt: TGTGCCAGCAGCTTTCAGGGAACAGATACGCAGTATTTT
j_gene: TRBJ1-4; abundance: -; v_gene: TRBV29-1; d_gene: TRBD1; CDR3aa: CSVGTGGSTNEKLFF; CDR3nt: TGCAGCGTGGGGACAGGGGGCTCAACTAATGAAAAACTGTTTTTT
j_gene: TRBJ2-4; abundance: many; v_gene: TRBV28; d_gene: -; CDR3aa: CASEGPGKNIQYF; CDR3nt: TGTGCCAGCGAAGGTCCAGGGAAAAACATTCAGTACTTC
j_gene: TRBJ1-2; abundance: few; v_gene: TRBV19; d_gene: -; CDR3aa: CASSIGTLGYTF; CDR3nt: TGTGCCAGTAGTATCGGGACCCTTGGCTACACCTTC
j_gene: TRBJ1-1; abundance: many; v_gene: TRBV7-2; d_gene: -; CDR3aa: CASSLLQANTEAFF; CDR3nt: TGTGCCAGCAGCTTATTACAGGCGAACACTGAAGCTTTCTTT
j_gene: TRBJ2-5; abundance: few; v_gene: TRBV2; d_gene: -; CDR3aa: CASSDGMGETQYF; CDR3nt: TGTGCCAGCAGTGATGGGATGGGAGAGACCCAGTACTTC
j_gene: TRBJ2-3; abundance: few; v_gene: TRBV2; d_gene: -; CDR3aa: CASRPNAGDTQYF; CDR3nt: TGTGCCAGCAGACCAAACGCGGGAGATACGCAGTATTTT
j_gene: TRBJ1-5; abundance: few; v_gene: TRBV19; d_gene: -; CDR3aa: CASSSHGSNQPQHF; CDR3nt: TGTGCCAGTAGTAGCCATGGTAGCAATCAGCCCCAGCATTTT
j_gene: TRBJ1-3; abundance: -; v_gene: TRBV4-1; d_gene: -; CDR3aa: CASSRTPSSSGNTIYF; CDR3nt: TGCGCCAGCAGCCGGACCCCTTCCAGCTCTGGAAACACCATATATTTT
j_gene: TRBJ1-5; abundance: few; v_gene: TRBV5-1; d_gene: TRBD1; CDR3aa: CASSLGQGGNQPQHF; CDR3nt: TGCGCCAGCAGCCTGGGACAGGGTGGCAATCAGCCCCAGCATTTT
j_gene: TRBJ1-2; abundance: few; v_gene: TRBV27; d_gene: -; CDR3aa: CASKSPDRGDGYTF; CDR3nt: TGTGCCAGCAAATCCCCCGACAGAGGCGATGGCTACACCTTC
j_gene: TRBJ2-1; abundance: few; v_gene: TRBV11-3; d_gene: -; CDR3aa: CASSFRGVVPYNEQFF; CDR3nt: TGTGCCAGCAGCTTCCGAGGGGTCGTACCCTACAATGAGCAGTTCTTC
j_gene: TRBJ1-1; abundance: few; v_gene: TRBV7-9; d_gene: -; CDR3aa: CASSHPRLSGTEAFF; CDR3nt: TGTGCCAGCAGCCACCCACGGCTTAGCGGCACTGAAGCTTTCTTT
j_gene: TRBJ2-2; abundance: few; v_gene: TRBV13; d_gene: -; CDR3aa: CASSPGPNTGELFF; CDR3nt: TGTGCCAGCAGCCCAGGTCCTAACACCGGGGAGCTGTTTTTT
j_gene: TRBJ2-3; abundance: few; v_gene: TRBV7-9; d_gene: -; CDR3aa: CASRVGATDTQYF; CDR3nt: TGTGCCAGCAGGGTCGGAGCGACAGATACGCAGTATTTT
j_gene: TRBJ2-3; abundance: -; v_gene: TRBV23-1; d_gene: -; CDR3aa: CASSHPFRGGSDTQYF; CDR3nt: TGCGCCAGCAGTCACCCTTTCCGCGGGGGCTCAGATACGCAGTATTTT